Listed here are 15 T cell receptor beta chains from one sample, sequenced in a study of cytomegalovirus exposure and HLA in healthy donors. With 60 Vbeta and 13 Jbeta primers, the PCR was carried out. The protocol was immunoSEQ multiplex PCR, while the TCRdb copy is restricted to in-frame clones and leaves out a portion. The data contain 140,000 to 150,000 clones, approximately 80% of them singletons. The material sequenced was PBMCs. Receptors were obtained from a woman between 18 and 29 years old in good health and CMV-seropositive.

The V gene is TRBV18, the J gene TRBJ1-5; 7 nucleotides line up with TRBD1. This CDR3 has 15 amino acids. V trimming: 2 bases; J trimming: 2 bases; junction bases outside the gene matches: 3. Germline V gene lookup returns CDR1 KGHSH and CDR2 LQKENI. This chain's CDR3 is CASSPKGAGNQPQHF. Written as DNA, the CDR3 is TGTGCCAGCTCACCAAAGGGGGCGGGCAATCAGCCCCAGCATTTT.

This clone was seen only once. The chain links TRBV7-8 to TRBJ2-1; TRBD1 aligns across 8 bases. Germline CDR1 and CDR2: SGHVS and FQNEAQ. J was trimmed by 6 bases and V by 5 bases; bases with no gene match: 18. The CDR3 consists of 18 residues. DNA of the CDR3: TGTGCCAGCAGCCTAAGGTCAGGGGGCGTCTATTTGGCCAATGAGCAGTTCTTC. As protein: CASSLRSGGVYLANEQFF.

This clone has a handful of counts. The chain combines TRBV10-2 with TRBJ1-2; TRBD1 matches 8 bases. The germline V gene has CDR1 WSHSY and CDR2 SAAADI. The CDR3 loop spans 13 amino acids. With 9 bases clipped from V and 7 bases from J, the junction kept 10 bases outside the gene matches. The CDR3 bases are TGCGCCAGGAGGTGGACAGGGAAACGTGGCTACACCTTC. It encodes CARRWTGKRGYTF.

This clone was counted between two and nine times. The chain joins TRBV14 to TRBJ2-1, with D possibly TRBD1 on 6 matching bases. CDR3 size: 16 residues. With 5 bases removed from V and 0 bases from J, the gap between germline ends came to 14 bases. Per germline, CDR1 SGHDN and CDR2 FVKESK. The DNA of the CDR3 is TGTGCCAGCAGCGCAGAGACAGGAGACTCCTACAATGAGCAGTTCTTC. Protein: CASSAETGDSYNEQFF.

J is TRBJ2-2 and V is TRBV19; perhaps TRBD2 as D (5 bases). Trimming removed 7 bases from V and 2 bases from J, with 11 bases in between. The CDR3 has 14 amino acids. CDR1 and CDR2 from the germline V gene are LNHDA and SQIVND (reference sequence). The CDR3, as DNA: TGTGCCAGTACCTCTAGCTTAAACACCGGGGAGCTGTTTTTT. Its protein product is CASTSSLNTGELFF.

J is TRBJ2-1 and V is TRBV29-1; 16 nucleotides agree with TRBD2. From germline, CDR1 is SQVTM and CDR2 ANQGSEA. The CDR3 is 13 residues long. Trimming removed 4 bases from V and 10 bases from J; junction bases left unmatched: 1. The CDR3 DNA reads TGCAGCGTTGTGGGACTAGCGGGGGGGGAGCAGTTCTTC. It translates to CSVVGLAGGEQFF.

This clone showed up just once. The chain links TRBV9 to TRBJ2-5, with D maybe TRBD1 (5 bases). V gave up 2 bases and J gave up 5 bases, with 16 bases separating them. Germline V lookup: CDR1 SGDLS, CDR2 YYNGEE. This CDR3 is 15 amino acids long. The CDR3: CASSVGQVGGETQYF. In nucleotides, the CDR3 is TGTGCCAGCAGCGTGGGGCAAGTCGGTGGGGAGACCCAGTACTTC.

The chain is built from TRBV29-1 and TRBJ2-3; D uncertain. Germline lookup yields CDR1 SQVTM and CDR2 ANQGSEA. The ends were cut back, 4 bases at V and 0 bases at J, with 11 bases in the middle. This CDR3 comprises 14 residues. DNA for the CDR3: TGCAGCGTTGCGGTGCGGATTAGCACAGATACGCAGTATTTT. It translates to CSVAVRISTDTQYF.

The sample holds one count of this clone. This chain connects TRBV10-1 to TRBJ2-2; D gene unclear. Deletions cut 5 bases from V and 1 base from J, with 8 bases between. This CDR3 has 14 residues. Germline CDR1 reads WNHNN; CDR2 reads SYGVQD (reference sequence). CDR3: CASSRKRNTGELFF. The CDR3 DNA sequence: TGCGCCAGCAGTCGAAAGAGGAACACCGGGGAGCTGTTTTTT.

This clone was counted a single time. The chain is built from TRBV7-8 and TRBJ2-5, with 12 bases matching TRBD1. The junction had 5 bases not matched to a gene; V was cut back by 4 bases and J by 5 bases. The germline V gene has CDR1 SGHVS and CDR2 FQNEAQ. This CDR3 has 15 amino acids. CDR3 sequence: CASSSGTGGRETQYF. The CDR3 region has the DNA TGTGCCAGCAGCTCGGGGACAGGGGGCAGGGAGACCCAGTACTTC.

The chain uses TRBV9 and TRBJ1-1, with D perhaps TRBD1 (6 bases). The germline V gene encodes CDR1 SGDLS and CDR2 YYNGEE. This CDR3 is built from 19 residues. The V and J ends lost 0 bases and 6 bases respectively, with 27 bases between them. The CDR3 nucleotides read TGTGCCAGCAGCGTAGGGGGCTTGGTACAGGGTAAGGGAAACGCTGAAGCTTTCTTT. Translated, it gives CASSVGGLVQGKGNAEAFF.

V and J are TRBV5-8 and TRBJ2-1; TRBD2 agrees at 15 bases. This CDR3 contains 20 residues. Germline-derived CDR1 and CDR2 are SGHTS and YDEGEE. Trimming took 2 bases from V and 0 from J; bases not matched to a gene: 9. The CDR3 sequence is CASSFEGTSGGWGSYNEQFF. The DNA for the CDR3 is TGTGCCAGCAGCTTCGAAGGGACTAGCGGGGGGTGGGGCTCCTACAATGAGCAGTTCTTC.

The rearrangement uses TRBV12-5 and TRBJ1-5, with 7 bases identical to TRBD1. The CDR3 spans 20 residues. After removal of 0 bases from V and 5 bases from J, the junction contained 19 bases not matched to a gene. In germline, CDR1 is LGHNT, CDR2 FRNRAP. The CDR3 DNA reads TGTGCTAGTGGTTTGGTTCAAAATCTCTGGGCCGACAGGGAGCATCAGCCCCAGCATTTT. It encodes CASGLVQNLWADREHQPQHF.

Turning to this clone: Other nucleotide sequences in the sample specify the same CDR3. The chain employs TRBV6-6 and TRBJ1-6, with TRBD1 identical over 7 bases. Trimming cost V 0 bases and J 8 bases; bases outside gene matches: 7. The length of the CDR3 is 16 residues. Germline V lookup: CDR1 MNHNY, CDR2 SVGAGI (reference sequence). This CDR3 is CASSYSAGGRDSPLHF. The DNA of the CDR3 is TGTGCCAGCAGTTACTCGGCAGGGGGTCGTGATTCACCCCTCCACTTT.

Only a few counts were recorded for this clone. The chain combines TRBV4-1 with TRBJ2-3, with D uncertain. The CDR3 loop spans 13 amino acids. The germline V gene has CDR1 MGHRA and CDR2 YSYEKL. Trimming took 1 base from V and 0 from J, leaving 2 bases between them. The chain's CDR3 is CASSQASTDTQYF. Here the CDR3 DNA reads TGCGCCAGCAGCCAAGCTAGCACAGATACGCAGTATTTT.